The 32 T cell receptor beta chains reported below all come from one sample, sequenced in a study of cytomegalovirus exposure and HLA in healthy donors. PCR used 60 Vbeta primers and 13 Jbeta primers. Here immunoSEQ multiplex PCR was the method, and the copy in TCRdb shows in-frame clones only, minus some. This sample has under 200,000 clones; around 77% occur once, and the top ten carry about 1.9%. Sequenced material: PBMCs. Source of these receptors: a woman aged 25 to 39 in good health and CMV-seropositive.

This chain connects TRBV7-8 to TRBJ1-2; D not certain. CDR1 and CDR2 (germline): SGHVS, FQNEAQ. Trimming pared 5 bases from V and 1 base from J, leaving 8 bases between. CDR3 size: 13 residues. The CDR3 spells CASSPTSNYGYTF. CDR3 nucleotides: TGTGCCAGCAGCCCAACAAGTAACTATGGCTACACCTTC.

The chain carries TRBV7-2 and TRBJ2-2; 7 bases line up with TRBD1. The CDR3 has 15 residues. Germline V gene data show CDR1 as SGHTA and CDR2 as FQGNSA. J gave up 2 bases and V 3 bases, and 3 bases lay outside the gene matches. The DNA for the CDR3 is TGTGCCAGCAGCTTGGGGACAGTTAACACCGGGGAGCTGTTTTTT. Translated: CASSLGTVNTGELFF.

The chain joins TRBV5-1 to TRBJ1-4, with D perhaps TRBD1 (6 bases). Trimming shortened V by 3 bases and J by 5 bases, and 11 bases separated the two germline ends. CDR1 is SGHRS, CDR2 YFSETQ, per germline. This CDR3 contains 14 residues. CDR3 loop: CASSSGQWNEKLFF. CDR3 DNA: TGCGCCAGCAGCTCTGGACAGTGGAATGAAAAACTGTTTTTT. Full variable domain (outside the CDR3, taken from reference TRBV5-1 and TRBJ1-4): KAGVTQTPRYLIKTRGQQVTLSCSPISGHRSVSWYQQTPGQGLQFLFEYFSETQRNKGNFPGRFSGRQFSNSRSEMNVSTLELGDSALYLCASSSGQWNEKLFFGSGTQLSVL.

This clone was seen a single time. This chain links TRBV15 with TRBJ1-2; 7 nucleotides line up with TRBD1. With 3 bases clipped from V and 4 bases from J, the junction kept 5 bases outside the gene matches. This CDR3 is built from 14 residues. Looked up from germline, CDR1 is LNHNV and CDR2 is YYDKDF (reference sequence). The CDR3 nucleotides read TGTGCCACCAGCAGTGCAGGACAGGTCTATGGCTACACCTTC. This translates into CATSSAGQVYGYTF.

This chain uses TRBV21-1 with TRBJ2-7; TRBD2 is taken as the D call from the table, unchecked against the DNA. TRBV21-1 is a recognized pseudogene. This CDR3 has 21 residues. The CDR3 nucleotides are TGTGCCAGTCCATTTGAGGGATGTTCTAGGACTAGCGATATAAATCCCTACGAGCAGTACTTC. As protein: CASPFEGCSRTSDINPYEQYF.

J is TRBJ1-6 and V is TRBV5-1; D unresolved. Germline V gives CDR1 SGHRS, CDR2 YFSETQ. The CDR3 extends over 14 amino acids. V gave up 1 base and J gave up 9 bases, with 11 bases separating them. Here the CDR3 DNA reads TGCGCCAGCAGCTTGACAGAAAATAGTTCACCCCTCCACTTT. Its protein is CASSLTENSSPLHF.

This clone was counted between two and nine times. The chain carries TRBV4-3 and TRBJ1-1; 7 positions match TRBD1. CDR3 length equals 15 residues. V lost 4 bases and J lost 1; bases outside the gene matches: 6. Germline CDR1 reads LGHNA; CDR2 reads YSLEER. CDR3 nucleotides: TGCGCCAGCAGCCCCCGGGAGGGGGCGAACACTGAAGCTTTCTTT. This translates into CASSPREGANTEAFF.

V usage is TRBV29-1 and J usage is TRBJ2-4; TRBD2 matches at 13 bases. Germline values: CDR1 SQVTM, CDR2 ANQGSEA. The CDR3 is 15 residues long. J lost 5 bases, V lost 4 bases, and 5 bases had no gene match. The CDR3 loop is CSVAGTSGTQNIQYF. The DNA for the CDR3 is TGCAGCGTTGCCGGGACTAGCGGGACCCAAAACATTCAGTACTTC.

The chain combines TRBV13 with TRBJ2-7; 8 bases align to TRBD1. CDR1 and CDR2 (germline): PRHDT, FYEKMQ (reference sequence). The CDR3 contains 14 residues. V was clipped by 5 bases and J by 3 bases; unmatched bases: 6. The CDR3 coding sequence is TGTGCCAGCAGCCCCCCGGGACAGGTCTACGAGCAGTACTTC. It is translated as CASSPPGQVYEQYF.

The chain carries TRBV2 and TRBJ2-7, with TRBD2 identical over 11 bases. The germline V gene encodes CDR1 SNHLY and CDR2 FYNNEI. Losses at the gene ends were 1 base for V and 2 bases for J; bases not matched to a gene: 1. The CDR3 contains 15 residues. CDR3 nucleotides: TGTGCCAGCAGTGAAGGACTAGCGGGAACCTACGAGCAGTACTTC. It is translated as CASSEGLAGTYEQYF.

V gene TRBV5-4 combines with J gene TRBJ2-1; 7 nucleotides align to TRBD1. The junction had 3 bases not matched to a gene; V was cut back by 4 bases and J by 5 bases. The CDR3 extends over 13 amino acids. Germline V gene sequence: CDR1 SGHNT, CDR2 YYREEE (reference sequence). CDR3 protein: CASSKGQDNEQFF. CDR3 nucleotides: TGTGCCAGCAGCAAAGGACAGGACAATGAGCAGTTCTTC.

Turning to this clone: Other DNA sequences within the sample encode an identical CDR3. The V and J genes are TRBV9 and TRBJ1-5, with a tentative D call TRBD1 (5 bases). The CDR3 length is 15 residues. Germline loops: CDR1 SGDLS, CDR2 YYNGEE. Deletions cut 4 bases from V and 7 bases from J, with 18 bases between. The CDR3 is CASSPDNRLNQPQHF. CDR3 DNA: TGTGCCAGCAGCCCAGACAACAGGTTGAACCAGCCCCAGCATTTT.

The CDR3 nucleotides read TGTGCCAGCAGCTTTGGGGACTCCTCGGGCGAGCAGTACTTC. Its translation: CASSFGDSSGEQYF. This chain connects TRBV5-6 to TRBJ2-7; possibly TRBD2 for D (6 bases). CDR3 length equals 14 residues. Germline V gene sequence: CDR1 SGHDT, CDR2 YYEEEE. The V and J ends lost 2 bases and 6 bases respectively, with 15 bases between them. Filled out from reference TRBV5-6 and TRBJ2-7, the complete variable domain reads DAGVTQSPTHLIKTRGQQVTLRCSPKSGHDTVSWYQQALGQGPQFIFQYYEEEERQRGNFPDRFSGHQFPNYSSELNVNALLLGDSALYLCASSFGDSSGEQYFGPGTRLTVT.

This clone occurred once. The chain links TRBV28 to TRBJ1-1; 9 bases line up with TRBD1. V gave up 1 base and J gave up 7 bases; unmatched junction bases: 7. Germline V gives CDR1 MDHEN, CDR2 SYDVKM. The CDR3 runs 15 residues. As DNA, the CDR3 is TGTGCCAGCAGTTTATTAAAAGGACAGGGGATTGAAGCTTTCTTT. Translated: CASSLLKGQGIEAFF.

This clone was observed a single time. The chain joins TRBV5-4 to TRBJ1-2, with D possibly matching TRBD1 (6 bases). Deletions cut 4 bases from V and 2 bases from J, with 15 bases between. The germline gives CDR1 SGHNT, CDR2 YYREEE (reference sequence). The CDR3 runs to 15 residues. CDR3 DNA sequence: TGTGCCAGCAGCCCCAAACAGGGTTGGAACTATGGCTACACCTTC. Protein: CASSPKQGWNYGYTF.

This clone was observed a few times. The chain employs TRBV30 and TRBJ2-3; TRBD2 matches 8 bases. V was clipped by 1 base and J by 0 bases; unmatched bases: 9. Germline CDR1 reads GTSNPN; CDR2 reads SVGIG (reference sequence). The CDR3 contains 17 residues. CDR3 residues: CAWSALASGFSTDTQYF. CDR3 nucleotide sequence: TGTGCCTGGAGTGCCTTGGCTAGCGGGTTTAGCACAGATACGCAGTATTTT.

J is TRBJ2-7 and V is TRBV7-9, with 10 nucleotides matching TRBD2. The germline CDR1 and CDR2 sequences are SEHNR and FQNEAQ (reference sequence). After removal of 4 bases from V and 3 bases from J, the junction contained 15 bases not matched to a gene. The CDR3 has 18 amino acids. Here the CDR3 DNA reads TGTGCCAGCAGCTCCAGCCTGGGACTAGCGAAAGAGGACTACGAGCAGTACTTC. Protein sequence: CASSSSLGLAKEDYEQYF.

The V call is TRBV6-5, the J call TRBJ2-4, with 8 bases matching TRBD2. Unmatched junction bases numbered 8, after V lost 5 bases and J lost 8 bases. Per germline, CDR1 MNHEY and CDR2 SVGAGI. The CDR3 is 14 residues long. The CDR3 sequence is CASSLSGIGDIQYF. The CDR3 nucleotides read TGTGCCAGCAGTCTTAGCGGGATCGGAGACATTCAGTACTTC.

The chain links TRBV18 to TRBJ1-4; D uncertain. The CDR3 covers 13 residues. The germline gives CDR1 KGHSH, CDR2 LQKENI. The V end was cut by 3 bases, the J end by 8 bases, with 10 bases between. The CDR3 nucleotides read TGTGCCAGCTCACCTACTAGGACGGAAAAACTGTTTTTT. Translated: CASSPTRTEKLFF.

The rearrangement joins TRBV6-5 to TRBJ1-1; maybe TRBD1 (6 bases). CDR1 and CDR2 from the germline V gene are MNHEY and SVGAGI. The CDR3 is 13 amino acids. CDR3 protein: CATWVPGGFEAFF. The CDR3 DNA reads TGTGCGACGTGGGTGCCTGGGGGCTTTGAAGCTTTCTTT.

The CDR3 protein is CASSLAPGGTDYGYTF. The CDR3 region has the DNA TGCGCCAGCAGCTTGGCCCCAGGGGGCACGGACTATGGCTACACCTTC. V is TRBV5-1 and J is TRBJ1-2; 8 bases are a match to TRBD1. Trimming cost V 0 bases and J 3 bases; bases outside gene matches: 7. Germline V gene lookup returns CDR1 SGHRS and CDR2 YFSETQ. The CDR3 covers 16 residues.

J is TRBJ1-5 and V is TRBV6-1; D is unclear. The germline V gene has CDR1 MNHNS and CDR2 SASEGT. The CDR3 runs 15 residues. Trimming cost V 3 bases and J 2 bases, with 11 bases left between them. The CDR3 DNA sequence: TGTGCCAGCAGTGATCTGGGAGGAGGCAATCAGCCCCAGCATTTT. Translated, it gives CASSDLGGGNQPQHF.

The CDR3 sequence is CASSPGQPTIRTDTQYF. The CDR3 DNA reads as TGTGCCAGCAGCCCGGGACAGCCCACGATTCGCACAGATACGCAGTATTTT. V is TRBV7-9 and J is TRBJ2-3, with 7 bases fitting TRBD1. The CDR3 is 17 residues long. Per germline, CDR1 SEHNR and CDR2 FQNEAQ (reference sequence). Trimming at V came to 5 bases and at J to 1 base, leaving 12 bases not matched to a gene.

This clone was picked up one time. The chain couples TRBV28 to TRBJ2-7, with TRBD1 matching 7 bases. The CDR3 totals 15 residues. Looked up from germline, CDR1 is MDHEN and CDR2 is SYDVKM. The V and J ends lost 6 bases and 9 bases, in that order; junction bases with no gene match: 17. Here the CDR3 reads CASRGVGDSSFGQYF. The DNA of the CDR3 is TGTGCCAGCAGAGGGGTGGGGGACAGTTCGTTTGGGCAGTACTTC. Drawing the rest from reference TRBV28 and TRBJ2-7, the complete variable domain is DVKVTQSSRYLVKRTGEKVFLECVQDMDHENMFWYRQDPGLGLRLIYFSYDVKMKEKGDIPEGYSVSREKKERFSLILESASTNQTSMYLCASRGVGDSSFGQYFGPGTRLTVT.

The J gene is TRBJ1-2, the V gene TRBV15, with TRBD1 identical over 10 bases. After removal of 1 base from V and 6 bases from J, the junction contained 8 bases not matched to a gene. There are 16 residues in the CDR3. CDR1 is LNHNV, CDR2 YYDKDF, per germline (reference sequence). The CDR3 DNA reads TGTGCCACCAGCAGAGGGGTGACAGGGGGCGCCGATGGCTACACCTTC. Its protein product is CATSRGVTGGADGYTF.

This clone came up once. CDR3 sequence reads: CASSLARGSGQFF. CDR3 DNA: TGTGCCAGCAGCTTAGCTAGGGGCTCAGGGCAGTTCTTC. This sequence joins TRBV7-8 and TRBJ2-1, with TRBD1 as a possible D gene (5 bases). The CDR3 consists of 13 residues. Per the germline V gene, CDR1 is SGHVS and CDR2 is FQNEAQ. V was clipped by 0 bases and J by 12 bases, with 12 bases between them.

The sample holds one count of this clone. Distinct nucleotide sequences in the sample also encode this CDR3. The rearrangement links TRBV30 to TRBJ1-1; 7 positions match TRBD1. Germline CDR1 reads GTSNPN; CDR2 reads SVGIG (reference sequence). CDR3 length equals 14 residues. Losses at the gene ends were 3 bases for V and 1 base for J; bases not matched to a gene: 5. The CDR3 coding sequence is TGTGCCTGGAGCCCGGGACAGACGAACACTGAAGCTTTCTTT. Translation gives CAWSPGQTNTEAFF. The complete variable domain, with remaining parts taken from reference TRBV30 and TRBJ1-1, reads SQTIHQWPATLVQPVGSPLSLECTVEGTSNPNLYWYRQAAGRGLQLLFYSVGIGQISSEVPQNLSASRPQDRQFILSSKKLLLSDSGFYLCAWSPGQTNTEAFFGQGTRLTVV.

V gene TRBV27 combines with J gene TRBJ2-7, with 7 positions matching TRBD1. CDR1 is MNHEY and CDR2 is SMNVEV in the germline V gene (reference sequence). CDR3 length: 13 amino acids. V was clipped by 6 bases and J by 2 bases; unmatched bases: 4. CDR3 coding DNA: TGTGCCAGCAGGACCGGGACAGCCTACGAGCAGTACTTC. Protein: CASRTGTAYEQYF.

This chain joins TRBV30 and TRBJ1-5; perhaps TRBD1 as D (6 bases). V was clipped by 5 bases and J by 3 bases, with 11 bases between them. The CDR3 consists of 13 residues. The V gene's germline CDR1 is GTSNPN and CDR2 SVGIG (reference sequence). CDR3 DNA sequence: TGTGCCTGGTCCTCAGGGGACAATCAGCCCCAGCATTTT. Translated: CAWSSGDNQPQHF.

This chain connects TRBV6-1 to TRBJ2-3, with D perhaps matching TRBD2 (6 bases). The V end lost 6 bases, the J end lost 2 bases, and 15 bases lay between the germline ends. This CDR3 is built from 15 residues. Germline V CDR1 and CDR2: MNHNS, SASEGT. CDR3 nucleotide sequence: TGTGCCAGCAGGGAGGGCAACCACCCCACAGATACGCAGTATTTT. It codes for CASREGNHPTDTQYF.

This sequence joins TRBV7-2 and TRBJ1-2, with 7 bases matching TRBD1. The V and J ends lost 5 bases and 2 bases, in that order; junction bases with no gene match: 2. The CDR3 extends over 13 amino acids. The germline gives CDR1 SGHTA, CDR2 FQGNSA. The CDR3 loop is CASSPDRNYGYTF. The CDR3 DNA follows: TGTGCCAGCAGCCCGGACAGGAACTATGGCTACACCTTC.

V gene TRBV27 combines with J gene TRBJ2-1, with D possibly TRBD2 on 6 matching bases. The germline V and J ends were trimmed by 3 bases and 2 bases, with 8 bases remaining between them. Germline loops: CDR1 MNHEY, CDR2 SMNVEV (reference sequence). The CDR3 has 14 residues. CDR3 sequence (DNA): TGTGCCAGCAGTTTGGGGGGAGCCTACAATGAGCAGTTCTTC. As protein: CASSLGGAYNEQFF.